Here is one TCR beta chain with its context. Antigen: not known. CDR3 length equals 15 residues. The V end was cut by 4 bases, the J end by 1 base, with 13 bases between. Germline CDR1 is MNHNS and CDR2 is SASEGT. A universal primer binding site was introduced by template switching. The final cDNA contained unique molecular identifiers. TCRdb fed the 5' RACE reads into MiXCR, producing one record per CDR3 protein. Altogether under 350,000 distinct CDR3 sequences are present, roughly 9.7% being singletons, with the ten largest covering approximately 6.6%. This specimen belongs to a study of identical twins. Overall study findings and caveats: The study found that models underestimated out-of-frame TCR alpha sharing in monozygotic twins. The degree of excess twin sharing was weaker in beta out-of-frame sequences.

The sample was also linked to a second study, of yellow fever vaccine responses in identical twins.

The sequence was obtained from a woman under 30 in good health. This chain joins TRBV6-1 and TRBJ1-1; the D gene is possibly TRBD1 (6 bases). Sequencing used CD8+ T cells sorted from blood. CDR3 nucleotide sequence: TGTGCCAGCAGTGGTCCCAGGGGAGGGAACACTGAAGCTTTCTTT. The encoded protein is CASSGPRGGNTEAFF.